This TCR beta chain was sequenced for a study of T-cell memory formation after mild COVID-19. Amplification by 5'RACE using constant-segment primers produced TCR alpha and TCR beta cDNA libraries that carried sample barcodes and UMIs. TCRdb reanalysed the 5' RACE reads using MiXCR and keeps one entry per CDR3 protein. The sample carries approximately 50,000 distinct CDR3 sequences, 9.3% recorded once. Trimming took off 0 bases at V and 4 bases at J, with 13 bases between the two ends. CDR1 SNHLY and CDR2 FYNNEI come from the germline V gene. The CDR3 spans 16 residues. Points from the study as a whole: The main location of contracting CD4+ clones was CM and EM, and that of contracting CD8+ clones was EMRA.

This clonotype was observed a few times. Its cognate antigen is unknown. The genes are TRBV2 and TRBJ2-1; D is possibly TRBD1 (6 bases). The sequenced material came from PBMCs or a T cell subset sorted from them (not recorded which). The sequence was obtained from an adult woman who had mild COVID-19 (a few samples of this study predate the infection). Cell type and time point are not known. The CDR3, as DNA: TGTGCCAGCAGTGAAGCAGAGGGGGAAGCTTACAATGAGCAGTTCTTC. Translation gives CASSEAEGEAYNEQFF.